This TCR beta chain derives from a study of cytotoxic CD8 clonotypes in ibrutinib-treated CLL listed by TCRdb under 2021. Regarding the complete study: The cohort was composed of 11 relapsed/refractory and fewer than 16 treatment-naive patients; IGHV unmutated status was identified in approximately 18 patients. On average, each sample had 255,043 productive templates and around 100,000 productive rearrangements. All remission and progressive disease samples were collected while patients were still receiving ibrutinib. Samples at response were collected after a median of about 12 months of treatment, with a range of about 6 to 40 months. Responses were partial in roughly 24 patients and complete in 2; after median around 66 months follow-up, about 14 stayed in remission and some twelve progressed. Cryopreserved peripheral blood mononuclear cells were collected at three points: before therapy, at response, and at either sustained remission or disease progression. Of the 86 participants in the trial, roughly 25 had longitudinal samples available. Overall results and qualifications from the work: Sampling times were not matched between sustained-remission and progressing patients, and lymph node repertoires were not studied. Public clonotypes were found to be uncommon and were observed to contract or remain stable during treatment; the increase in clonality was shown to reflect expansion of private clonotypes at ibrutinib response. At baseline, clonality was higher than in age-matched healthy donors and showed a strong correlation with circulating CD8+ T-cell counts. An increase in clonality was observed at ibrutinib response, with clonality remaining stable during sustained remission and falling back toward baseline at progression.

Each clonotype received, on average, about 10x coverage in deep resolution sequencing performed on a MiSeq, where the target depth lay between 1 in 1 million and 1 in 200,000 T cells. The immunoSEQ hsTCRB Kit was used to generate TCR beta libraries. From the authors' description of their analysis: Data were analyzed with ImmunoSEQ Data Assistant and ImmunoSEQ Analyzer, with V, D and J genes assigned per IMGT definitions. Clonality, which ranges from 0 to 1, was calculated by subtracting the normalized Shannon entropy of productive rearrangement frequencies from one. Only overrepresented clonotypes making up at least 0.05% of each patient's repertoire were included in the public clonotype analysis. Repertoires from 10 to 15 age-matched healthy donors in immuneACCESS were used as clonality controls. The clones in this table, taken by TCRdb from immuneACCESS, are in-frame only. Not every clone is retained; where verified, under half of the shortfall comes from an unresolved V gene, and the cause of the rest is unknown. V, J and clone size are those of that table, while D and trimming were read from the DNA. Across this sample there are over 150,000 clones, with 81% seen only once. The ten largest clones add up to roughly 1.9% of the sample.

On this clone: No antigen is known for it. The sample holds no much larger clone one base away, and base qualities are not on file.

In the paper's terms, the time point label means: approximately 11 months on ibrutinib. For TCR beta library preparation, about 2 micrograms of genomic DNA were isolated from cryopreserved PBMCs. High-throughput TCR beta sequencing was performed on longitudinal blood samples from CLL patients receiving ibrutinib monotherapy. The patients were enrolled in a single-center, open-label phase 2 trial of ibrutinib monotherapy. V was cut back by 3 bases and J by 2 bases, leaving a gap of 16 bases between them. The germline V gene gives CDR1 as MGHRA and CDR2 as YSYEKL. Including cysteine and phenylalanine, the CDR3 has 16 amino acids. Only CDR3 DNA remains: 48 bases, in frame from the first base.

The rearranged segments are TRBV4-1 and TRBJ2-5; TRBD1 is possibly the D segment (7 matching bases). The sample consisted of PBMCs, taken after 12 months of ibrutinib treatment. This TCR derives from a human donor with chronic lymphocytic leukemia. This receptor has the CDR3 CASSQIGGQKQETQYF. The nucleotide sequence reads as follows: TGCGCCAGCAGCCAGATCGGGGGACAGAAACAAGAGACCCAGTACTTC.